Each of the 10 T cell receptor beta chains below was sequenced from the same sample in a study of OX40 agonist ivuxolimab in advanced cancers. Clones were read by immunoSEQ multiplex PCR, and TCRdb kept only the in-frame ones, dropping some. The table lists roughly 60,000 clones, approximately 87% of them singletons. This specimen was CD4+ or CD8+ T cells sorted from blood, taken in a trial of the OX40 agonist ivuxolimab. The receptors derive from an adult with an advanced solid tumor such as melanoma, head and neck, liver or kidney cancer.

This chain uses TRBV27 with TRBJ1-5, with 8 bases fitting TRBD1. Germline loops: CDR1 MNHEY, CDR2 SMNVEV (reference sequence). CDR3 length: 13 residues. The V segment lost 5 bases and the J segment 5 bases; nucleotides outside the gene matches: 2. The CDR3 loop reads CASSPDRDQPQHF. In DNA, the CDR3 is TGTGCCAGCAGTCCGGACAGGGATCAGCCCCAGCATTTT.

The chain is built from TRBV18 and TRBJ1-1, with D unclear. V lost 2 bases and J lost 2, with 3 bases in between. The CDR3 is 12 residues long. Germline CDR1 reads KGHSH; CDR2 reads LQKENI. The CDR3 here is CASSPSNTEAFF. The CDR3, as DNA: TGTGCCAGCTCACCAAGTAACACTGAAGCTTTCTTT.

This clone was seen only a few times. The chain employs TRBV2 and TRBJ2-7; 9 nucleotides match TRBD1. In germline, CDR1 is SNHLY, CDR2 FYNNEI. The CDR3 has 15 amino acids. V lost 3 bases and J lost 3; bases outside the gene matches: 6. CDR3 DNA: TGTGCCAGCAGTGAGGGGGGACAGGGAAACTACGAGCAGTACTTC. Its translation: CASSEGGQGNYEQYF.

V and J are TRBV4-1 and TRBJ1-5, with TRBD1 matching over 11 bases. J lost 4 bases, V lost 0 bases, and 5 bases had no gene match. Germline-derived CDR1 and CDR2 are MGHRA and YSYEKL. This CDR3 has 17 residues. The CDR3 DNA is TGCGCCAGCAGCCAAGATCCCGGACAGGGGGCTAATCAGCCCCAGCATTTT. Translation gives CASSQDPGQGANQPQHF.

The chain uses TRBV6-5 and TRBJ2-3; D might be TRBD2 (7 bases). CDR1 MNHEY and CDR2 SVGAGI come from the germline V gene. CDR3 size: 14 residues. The CDR3 coding sequence is TGTGCTACTAGGGGGGGATGGAGCACAGATACGCAGTATTTT. It is translated as CATRGGWSTDTQYF.

The chain combines TRBV27 with TRBJ2-3, with 8 bases identical to TRBD2. This CDR3 contains 17 residues. The V gene's germline CDR1 is MNHEY and CDR2 SMNVEV (reference sequence). The V segment lost 3 bases and the J segment 0 bases; nucleotides outside the gene matches: 8. The CDR3 here is CASSLYGTRSSTDTQYF. The DNA for the CDR3 is TGTGCCAGCAGTTTGTATGGGACTAGGTCTAGCACAGATACGCAGTATTTT.

This clone was counted once. The chain couples TRBV9 to TRBJ2-5; D possibly corresponds to TRBD1 (5 bases). V shed 3 bases and J shed 4 bases, with 13 bases lying between them. Per germline, CDR1 SGDLS and CDR2 YYNGEE. The CDR3 is 14 residues long. The CDR3 DNA reads as TGTGCCAGCAGCGCTCGTCAGGGAAGAGAGACCCAGTACTTC. It translates to CASSARQGRETQYF.

The V gene is TRBV5-1, the J gene TRBJ2-2; 8 bases line up with TRBD2. The CDR3 consists of 14 residues. In germline, CDR1 is SGHRS, CDR2 YFSETQ. The J segment lost 7 bases and the V segment lost 7 bases, leaving 9 bases of the junction unmatched. The CDR3 spells CASSGSGTGGELFF. In DNA form, the CDR3 reads TGCGCCAGCTCAGGTAGCGGGACTGGCGGGGAGCTGTTTTTT.

The V gene is TRBV7-9, the J gene TRBJ1-1, with 8 bases matching TRBD1. J gave up 14 bases and V 1 base, and 9 bases lay outside the gene matches. The germline CDR1 and CDR2 sequences are SEHNR and FQNEAQ (reference sequence). The CDR3 runs to 13 residues. The CDR3 coding sequence is TGTGCCAGCAGCTTAGGTAGTGACAGGGGCCGATTCTTT. Its protein product is CASSLGSDRGRFF.

Notes on this clone: Sequence at one end of the junction differs from germline and may be a read error. The chain couples TRBV5-1 to TRBJ2-2; tentative D call: TRBD2 (5 bases). The CDR3 has 16 residues. In germline, CDR1 is SGHRS, CDR2 YFSETQ. The chain's CDR3 is CASILGSAKSTGELFF. The CDR3 DNA follows: TGCGCCAGCATCTTGGGTAGCGCCAAGTCCACCGGGGAGCTGTTTTTT.